One sample yielded the 29 T cell receptor beta chains listed below, sequenced in a study of identical twins (dated by TCRdb to the mid-2010s). Library preparation was by 5' RACE. Sequencing used an Illumina HiSeq 2000. Through fastp at Q25 and MiXCR, TCRdb rebuilt clones from the public reads, retaining in-frame beta chains. Each entry is one CDR3 protein sequence, shown with its most common DNA and genes. This sample is represented by around 250,000 distinct CDR3 sequences; about 9% of them were singletons. Jointly, the top ten make up less than 4% of the sample. These sequences were also reported in another study, on yellow fever vaccine responses in identical twins.

The sample comprised CD8+ T cells sorted from blood. These TCRs come from a woman between 18 and 30 years old in good health.

The chain employs TRBV20-1 and TRBJ2-7; 9 nucleotides match TRBD1. V dropped 1 base and J dropped 1; count of bases not matched to a gene: 2. Germline-derived CDR1 and CDR2 are DFQATT and SNEGSKA (reference sequence). The CDR3 has 14 residues. CDR3 sequence (DNA): TGCAGTGCTAGAGTTGGACAGGGGTCCTACGAGCAGTACTTC. Protein sequence: CSARVGQGSYEQYF.

This clonotype occurred many times. The chain links TRBV10-2 to TRBJ2-1, with TRBD2 matching 8 bases. V lost 7 bases to trimming and J lost 8 bases; unmatched junction nucleotides: 10. From germline, CDR1 is WSHSY and CDR2 SAAADI. The CDR3 sequence is 14 residues long. The CDR3 here is CASTPGTSYDEQFF. CDR3 in DNA: TGCGCCAGCACCCCCGGGACTAGTTATGATGAGCAGTTCTTC.

There are a few counts of this clonotype. The CDR3 loop is CASSLPGLTIHEQFF. CDR3 DNA: TGTGCCAGCAGTTTGCCGGGACTTACAATCCATGAGCAGTTCTTC. The J gene is TRBJ2-1, the V gene TRBV27, with D possibly matching TRBD2 (6 bases). The ends were cut back, 3 bases at V and 8 bases at J, with 17 bases in the middle. CDR1 MNHEY and CDR2 SMNVEV come from the germline V gene (reference sequence). The CDR3 consists of 15 residues.

The V and J genes are TRBV27 and TRBJ1-5, with D possibly being TRBD1 (5 bases). From germline, CDR1 is MNHEY and CDR2 SMNVEV (reference sequence). The CDR3 sequence is 13 residues long. Trimming cost V 8 bases and J 6 bases, with 14 bases left between them. This chain's CDR3 is CASGPARGQPQHF. In DNA, the CDR3 is TGTGCCAGCGGCCCCGCGAGGGGTCAGCCCCAGCATTTT.

The J gene is TRBJ2-5, the V gene TRBV27, with D maybe TRBD1 (7 bases). V was shortened by 4 bases and J by 1 base, with 22 bases between the two germline ends. Germline CDR1 is MNHEY and CDR2 is SMNVEV (reference sequence). The CDR3 is made up of 18 amino acids. CDR3 amino acids: CASSSTGSGAWLQETQYF. CDR3 sequence (DNA): TGTGCCAGCAGTTCGACAGGGTCGGGAGCTTGGCTCCAAGAGACCCAGTACTTC.

This clonotype has at least ten counts. The chain carries TRBV10-3 and TRBJ2-3, with D maybe TRBD2 (5 bases). Trimming shortened V by 2 bases and J by 2 bases, and 8 bases separated the two germline ends. This CDR3 region has 14 residues. In germline, CDR1 is ENHRY, CDR2 SYGVKD. The CDR3 loop is CAISERENTDTQYF. DNA for the CDR3: TGTGCCATCAGTGAGCGGGAAAACACAGATACGCAGTATTTT.

The chain recombines TRBV25-1 with TRBJ1-1; the D gene is possibly TRBD1 (6 bases). The CDR3 has 11 amino acids. V was trimmed by 2 bases and J by 12 bases, leaving 10 bases between them. Germline V gene lookup returns CDR1 MGHDK and CDR2 SYGVNS. Here the CDR3 DNA reads TGTGCCAGCAGTGAACCCAGGGGTACTTTCTTT. Translated: CASSEPRGTFF.

This clonotype has more than one count but fewer than ten. This chain's CDR3 is CASSYSVQREELFF. The CDR3 region has the DNA TGTGCCAGCAGTTACTCGGTTCAGAGGGAGGAGCTGTTTTTT. The V call is TRBV6-2 or TRBV6-3, the J call TRBJ2-2; possible D gene TRBD2, 5 bases. The length of the CDR3 is 14 residues. CDR1 MNHEY and CDR2 SVGEGT come from the germline V gene. With 0 bases removed from V and 10 bases from J, the gap between germline ends came to 12 bases.

This clonotype was recorded many times. V is TRBV6-4 and J is TRBJ2-1; D unclear. This CDR3 spans 13 amino acids. V shed 0 bases and J shed 9 bases, with 9 bases lying between them. Germline V gene data show CDR1 as MRHNA and CDR2 as SNTAGT. The CDR3, as DNA: TGTGCCAGCAGTGACTCCGGCATCGTTGAGCAGTTCTTC. This sequence encodes CASSDSGIVEQFF.

This clonotype was observed many times. One junction end does not reproduce the germline sequence, and a read error may be involved. The chain has TRBV5-1 and TRBJ2-7; TRBD1 matches at 7 bases. The CDR3 is made up of 13 amino acids. The germline CDR1 and CDR2 sequences are SGHRS and YFSETQ. CDR3 sequence (DNA): TGTGCCAGCAGTTTGGGACAGCTCTACGAGCAGTACTTC. Residues: CASSLGQLYEQYF.

This clonotype came up a few times. The chain carries TRBV27 and TRBJ2-7; D tentatively reads TRBD1 or TRBD2 (5 bases each). V lost 7 bases and J 3 bases, leaving 16 bases between the germline ends. This CDR3 comprises 14 residues. In germline, CDR1 is MNHEY, CDR2 SMNVEV (reference sequence). Written as DNA, the CDR3 is TGTGCCAGCAACCTCAGGTTTGGGGGCTACGAGCAGTACTTC. Its protein product is CASNLRFGGYEQYF.

The chain couples TRBV12-3 or TRBV12-4 to TRBJ2-7; TRBD1 aligns across 8 bases. This CDR3 spans 15 amino acids. The junction had 10 bases not matched to a gene; V was cut back by 6 bases and J by 3 bases. Written as DNA, the CDR3 is TGTGCCAGCAGCACGTCTTTAGACAGGGGCTACGAGCAGTACTTC. Translated: CASSTSLDRGYEQYF.

The genes are TRBV11-3 and TRBJ2-6, with D uncertain. Looked up from germline, CDR1 is SGHNT and CDR2 is YENEEA. Trimming cost V 5 bases and J 3 bases, with 8 bases left between them. CDR3 length equals 14 residues. The CDR3 region has the DNA TGTGCCAGCAGCCCTAGGGATGGGGCCAACGTCCTGACTTTC. Amino acids: CASSPRDGANVLTF.

The V and J genes are TRBV7-9 and TRBJ2-7; 7 bases map to TRBD1. The CDR3 sequence is 15 residues long. With 5 bases clipped from V and 2 bases from J, the junction kept 9 bases outside the gene matches. Germline V lookup: CDR1 SEHNR, CDR2 FQNEAQ (reference sequence). DNA of the CDR3: TGTGCCAGCAGCCCCCCCGGGACAGAGACCTACGAGCAGTACTTC. Its protein product is CASSPPGTETYEQYF.

In its sample, this clonotype was seen a few times. This chain joins TRBV15 and TRBJ2-3; D is possibly TRBD2 (6 bases). V shed 1 base and J shed 3 bases, with 11 bases lying between them. The germline V gene has CDR1 LNHNV and CDR2 YYDKDF (reference sequence). CDR3 length equals 15 residues. CDR3 DNA: TGTGCCACCAGCAGAGCGTTCCTAGCGACAGATACGCAGTATTTT. Protein: CATSRAFLATDTQYF.

This clonotype was seen only a few times. The gene calls are TRBV30 and TRBJ1-1; the D is unclear. Germline V CDR1 and CDR2: GTSNPN, SVGIG (reference sequence). The CDR3 length is 13 residues. V was shortened by 5 bases and J by 1 base, with 11 bases between the two germline ends. CDR3 protein: CAWCTGGNTEAFF. CDR3 DNA: TGTGCCTGGTGTACCGGCGGGAACACTGAAGCTTTCTTT.

This clonotype appeared many times. V and J are TRBV7-9 and TRBJ2-7; 15 positions agree with TRBD2. The CDR3 length is 17 residues. J was trimmed by 0 bases and V by 5 bases; bases with no gene match: 5. Germline V lookup: CDR1 SEHNR, CDR2 FQNEAQ (reference sequence). This CDR3 is CASSPGLAGGPSYEQYF. Written as DNA, the CDR3 is TGTGCCAGCAGCCCGGGACTAGCGGGAGGCCCCTCCTACGAGCAGTACTTC.

This chain joins TRBV5-6 and TRBJ1-1; D is ambiguous. CDR1 and CDR2 (germline): SGHDT, YYEEEE. The CDR3 covers 16 residues. V was cut by 1 base and J by 0 bases, with 13 bases left in between. The CDR3 region has the DNA TGTGCCAGCAGCTTGACACCTATACCCATGAACACTGAAGCTTTCTTT. It encodes CASSLTPIPMNTEAFF.

The chain has TRBV5-6 and TRBJ2-2; 9 bases map to TRBD2. The CDR3 runs 17 residues. The germline gives CDR1 SGHDT, CDR2 YYEEEE. The ends lost 1 base at V and 7 bases at J; junction bases unmatched: 11. The CDR3 region is CASSLLAGGPLDGELFF. Here the CDR3 DNA reads TGTGCCAGCAGCTTGTTGGCGGGAGGGCCGTTAGACGGGGAGCTGTTTTTT.

This clonotype was recorded at least ten times. This chain connects TRBV20-1 to TRBJ2-1; 10 bases line up with TRBD2. The V gene end was trimmed by 2 bases and the J gene end by 6 bases; junction bases not matched to a gene: 7. CDR1 is DFQATT and CDR2 is SNEGSKA in the germline V gene (reference sequence). The CDR3 has 15 residues. The CDR3 coding sequence is TGCAGTGCTAGAAGCGGGAGGGCCGGAGGCAATGAGCAGTTCTTC. Encoded protein: CSARSGRAGGNEQFF.

This sequence joins TRBV11-2 and TRBJ1-2, with D uncertain. V was shortened by 0 bases and J by 5 bases, with 7 bases between the two germline ends. Looked up from germline, CDR1 is SGHAT and CDR2 is FQNNGV. There are 13 residues in the CDR3. DNA for the CDR3: TGTGCCAGCAGCTTAGAAGGGATTTATGGCTACACCTTC. Translated: CASSLEGIYGYTF.

This clonotype was detected only a few times. This chain connects TRBV7-9 to TRBJ2-7; D ambiguous. The CDR3 spans 11 residues. Trimming removed 4 bases from V and 7 bases from J, with 8 bases in between. Germline lookup yields CDR1 SEHNR and CDR2 FQNEAQ (reference sequence). The CDR3 nucleotides read TGTGCCAGCAGCTATGATGGGGAGCAGTACTTC. It codes for CASSYDGEQYF.

This clonotype came up many times. The chain joins TRBV15 to TRBJ2-2; 9 nucleotides agree with TRBD2. The CDR3 length is 15 residues. From germline, CDR1 is LNHNV and CDR2 YYDKDF (reference sequence). V dropped 1 base and J dropped 7; count of bases not matched to a gene: 4. The CDR3 region is CATSRAGTSYGELFF. The CDR3 nucleotides read TGTGCCACCAGCAGAGCCGGGACTAGCTACGGGGAGCTGTTTTTT.

The CDR3 DNA reads TGTGCCACCTCAAGCCTATACAATGAGCAGTTCTTC. Translated: CATSSLYNEQFF. The chain links TRBV15 to TRBJ2-1; D is unclear. CDR3 size: 12 residues. Between the trimmed V and J ends, which lost 8 bases and 4 bases, there was a span of 9 bases. Germline values: CDR1 LNHNV, CDR2 YYDKDF (reference sequence).

This clonotype was found many times. The J gene is TRBJ2-7, the V gene TRBV29-1; TRBD1 is a possible D gene (5 bases). The CDR3 runs to 12 residues. CDR1 SQVTM and CDR2 ANQGSEA come from the germline V gene. V dropped 3 bases and J dropped 2 bases, with 8 bases sitting between them. The CDR3 bases are TGCAGCGTTGACGCAGGGCCCTACGAGCAGTACTTC. Its protein product is CSVDAGPYEQYF.

This clonotype was detected a few times. V and J are TRBV6-5 and TRBJ2-7, with no clear D. V dropped 0 bases and J dropped 3 bases, with 9 bases sitting between them. The CDR3 covers 14 residues. CDR1 MNHEY and CDR2 SVGAGI come from the germline V gene. CDR3 residues: CASSYSSGNYEQYF. For the CDR3, the DNA is TGTGCCAGCAGTTACTCGTCCGGCAACTACGAGCAGTACTTC.

This clonotype was recorded many times. The chain uses TRBV5-1 and TRBJ2-3, with a possible D match to TRBD2 (6 bases). V was pared by 4 bases and J by 6 bases, with 9 bases between. CDR1 is SGHRS, CDR2 YFSETQ, per germline. This CDR3 spans 12 amino acids. This CDR3 reads CASSPAGDTQYF. CDR3 sequence (DNA): TGCGCCAGCAGCCCGGCGGGGGATACGCAGTATTTT.

J is TRBJ1-4 and V is TRBV4-1; D remains ambiguous. V dropped 6 bases and J dropped 6 bases, with 11 bases sitting between them. Germline V gene lookup returns CDR1 MGHRA and CDR2 YSYEKL. CDR3 length: 13 residues. This CDR3 is CASRATSDEKLFF. CDR3 DNA sequence: TGCGCCAGCAGAGCAACCTCAGATGAAAAACTGTTTTTT.

The chain recombines TRBV4-2 with TRBJ2-3; D remains ambiguous. Germline lookup yields CDR1 LGHNA and CDR2 YNFKEQ. The CDR3 length is 14 residues. V lost 0 bases and J lost 6, with 10 bases in between. For the CDR3, the DNA is TGTGCCAGCAGCCAAGATACCGGTTCCGATACGCAGTATTTT. This encodes CASSQDTGSDTQYF.